The 7 T cell receptor beta chains below come from one sample, sequenced in a study of CD8+ T cells in alopecia areata. Specified treatment: oral pan-JAK inhibitor, 5-10 mg twice daily. Sequencing used cDNA as its template, made by extracting RNA and reverse transcribing it. Assay used: immunoSEQ multiplex PCR; TCRdb lists only in-frame clones, some missing. The table includes 150,000 to 200,000 clones, about 55% detected once. The sequencing used CD8+ T cells sorted from blood, collected at week 24, from a patient treated with tofacitinib. The receptors here all came from a human donor with alopecia areata.

This clone turned up a few times. This chain links TRBV11-2 with TRBJ1-1; 7 nucleotides align to TRBD1. Germline V gene lookup returns CDR1 SGHAT and CDR2 FQNNGV. The CDR3 consists of 13 residues. V shed 2 bases and J 7 bases; nucleotides not matched to a gene: 4. In DNA form, the CDR3 reads TGTGCCAGCAGCTTAACAGGGGCTCTTGAAGCTTTCTTT. As protein: CASSLTGALEAFF.

The chain uses TRBV2 and TRBJ2-1; 8 bases agree with TRBD2. CDR1 and CDR2 (germline): SNHLY, FYNNEI. Trimming cost V 10 bases and J 1 base; bases outside gene matches: 24. The CDR3 covers 20 residues. As DNA, the CDR3 is TGTGCCACGAGGGTTAGCGGGGCCAGCTACCCTGAGAAATCCTACAATGAGCAGTTCTTC. Its translation: CATRVSGASYPEKSYNEQFF.

This clone was seen a handful of times. The chain joins TRBV7-8 to TRBJ2-2, with unresolved D. The CDR3 spans 15 residues. Germline V lookup: CDR1 SGHVS, CDR2 FQNEAQ. V lost 1 base and J 4 bases, leaving 10 bases between the germline ends. CDR3 bases: TGTGCCAGCAGCTTAGTACCCCTGGGCACCGGGGAGCTGTTTTTT. Amino acid sequence: CASSLVPLGTGELFF.

This chain joins TRBV19 and TRBJ2-5, with D unresolved. The ends were cut back, 5 bases at V and 3 bases at J, with 10 bases in the middle. CDR1 LNHDA and CDR2 SQIVND come from the germline V gene (reference sequence). There are 13 residues in the CDR3. The CDR3 DNA follows: TGTGCCAGTAGTGTGGACGGTGAAGAGACCCAGTACTTC. Amino acids: CASSVDGEETQYF.

The chain recombines TRBV13 with TRBJ2-7; D may be TRBD1 or TRBD2 (5 bases each). CDR3 length: 15 residues. Trimming left V 5 bases short and J 6 bases short, with 20 bases between. Per germline, CDR1 PRHDT and CDR2 FYEKMQ (reference sequence). The CDR3: CASSPTGTSRTEQYF. CDR3 DNA: TGTGCCAGCAGCCCAACCGGGACGTCAAGGACCGAGCAGTACTTC.

This clone was seen a few times. This chain connects TRBV7-9 to TRBJ2-7; D unclear. CDR3 size: 12 residues. The V end was cut by 7 bases, the J end by 4 bases, with 11 bases between. The germline gives CDR1 SEHNR, CDR2 FQNEAQ (reference sequence). CDR3 region: CASTPGAYEQYF. The CDR3 DNA sequence: TGTGCCAGCACCCCGGGTGCATACGAGCAGTACTTC.

This clone was observed a single time. The chain carries TRBV7-3 and TRBJ2-7; 7 bases line up with TRBD1. Germline CDR1 reads SGHTA; CDR2 reads FQGTGA. Germline trimming cut 7 bases from V and 4 bases from J; bases unmatched to any gene: 13. The CDR3 runs 15 residues. The CDR3 sequence is CASNRDRADEYEQYF. CDR3 nucleotide sequence: TGTGCCAGCAACCGCGACAGGGCCGATGAATACGAGCAGTACTTC.